This TCR beta chain was sequenced for a study of spatial heterogeneity in lung cancer (dated by TCRdb to 2018 to 2020). Some background on the complete study: More beta-chain than alpha-chain transcripts were consistently detected, likely reflecting higher beta-chain transcript abundance. In the raw uncorrected reads, each unique combination of TCR and UMI appeared on average more than ten times. TCR alpha and beta repertoires were quantitatively compared across multiple tumor regions, matched nontumor lung and blood in non-small cell lung cancer. Nonsynonymous mutation counts, determined by whole-exome sequencing of tumor tissue, were related to TCR repertoire features. At surgery, some 220 tumor regions, 61 to 65 matched nontumor lung samples and more than 55 PBMC samples were TCR-sequenced for both alpha and beta chains.

The CDR3 runs 15 residues from the cysteine to the phenylalanine. Only the CDR3 region is kept as DNA, spanning 45 bases read in frame from base 1. V is cut by 7 bases and J by 8 bases, and the space between the germline ends is 20 bases. The time point tag for this specimen amounts to: sample taken at primary tumor resection. Donors were 70 or so patients with early-stage, untreated non-small cell lung cancer from the lung TRACERx cohort. For TCR sequencing, whole RNA was extracted from tumor and nontumor lung tissue, or from cryopreserved PBMC samples, and no cell sorting was done. A patient was chosen for TCR sequencing only when enough RNA was available from at least two tumor regions. The library came from 5' RACE. The sequencer listed for this sample is NextSeq 500. In the TCR library protocol, a unique molecular identifier was attached to each TCR cDNA molecule so that PCR and sequencing errors could be corrected. The authors' analysis ran thus. TCR identification, UMI-based error correction and CDR3 extraction were performed with Decombinator tools. TCRs above a frequency of 2 per 1,000, corresponding to the top 1% of the tumor frequency distribution, were defined as expanded. Renyi diversity was computed with the R vegan package after each repertoire had been subsampled 100 times to 5,000 TCRs. To build CDR3 similarity networks, amino acid triplet string-kernel similarity was used, and CDR3s were connected when their pairwise similarity was above 0.82. The public reads were quality trimmed at Q25 with fastp and then assembled into clones with MiXCR by TCRdb, keeping productive beta chains. For every CDR3 protein sequence, its rows merge into one entry that carries the most common genes and DNA. TCRdb's processing, not the authors' own work, is the source of the V and J calls. This sample has 30,000 to 40,000 distinct CDR3 sequences in its table, and approximately 5.2% of those were observed once. The biggest ten clones account for about 25% of the sample.

The table lists this clonotype with many counts. This receptor's antigen is unknown. Per-nucleotide qualities are absent, and no much larger clonotype sits a single base away. Overall study results and their limits: Confirming at a functional level the hypothesis that regional TCRs recognize regional mutations was considered to require additional single-cell paired TCR alpha and beta sequencing. Ubiquitous expanded tumor TCRs showed up in blood more often at tumor resection than at routine follow-up.

The chain is made from TRBV12-3 or TRBV12-4 and TRBJ1-4; a weak D assignment points to TRBD1 (5 bases agree). The sequence derives from a female donor with early-stage non-small cell lung cancer. The sequencing used PBMCs, collected at surgery. The DNA sequence reads TGTGCCAGCACCTCCCTATCTGGGGCCAGGGAAAAACTGTTTTTT. This sequence encodes CASTSLSGAREKLFF.